A single sample gave rise to the 14 T cell receptor beta chains below, sequenced in a study of cytomegalovirus exposure and HLA in healthy donors. Vbeta (60) and Jbeta (13) primers were used in the PCR. The data were produced by immunoSEQ multiplex PCR, yet TCRdb's version contains in-frame clones alone and is incomplete. Of a few hundred thousand clones listed, about 74% were seen once; the top ten hold 1.8%. Sequencing used PBMCs. These receptors came from a woman in her twenties or thirties in good health and CMV-seronegative.

Only one count was recorded for this clone. The chain joins TRBV30 to TRBJ2-5; the D is unclear. The CDR3 spans 13 residues. The V gene lost 0 bases and the J gene lost 1 base, with 6 bases spanning the gap. CDR1 is GTSNPN, CDR2 SVGIG, per germline (reference sequence). CDR3 protein: CAWSVQFQETQYF. As DNA, the CDR3 is TGTGCCTGGAGTGTACAGTTCCAAGAGACCCAGTACTTC.

The DNA for the CDR3 is TGTGCCAGCTCACCAGCACAGGGCTACGAGCAGTACTTC. Residues: CASSPAQGYEQYF. This chain joins TRBV18 and TRBJ2-7; a possible D gene is TRBD1 (6 bases). The germline V gene has CDR1 KGHSH and CDR2 LQKENI. CDR3 length: 13 residues. Trimming removed 2 bases from V and 3 bases from J, with 8 bases in between.

The V gene is TRBV11-2, the J gene TRBJ2-2; 7 nucleotides match TRBD2. V lost 3 bases to trimming and J lost 5 bases; unmatched junction nucleotides: 6. The V gene's germline CDR1 is SGHAT and CDR2 FQNNGV. The CDR3 consists of 15 residues. The CDR3 loop is CASSLGGAGTGELFF. For the CDR3, the DNA is TGTGCCAGCAGCTTGGGAGGGGCTGGGACCGGGGAGCTGTTTTTT.

The chain links TRBV19 to TRBJ1-1; 7 positions match TRBD1. This CDR3 is 16 amino acids long. Germline V gene data show CDR1 as LNHDA and CDR2 as SQIVND (reference sequence). Trimming took 6 bases from V and 0 from J; bases not matched to a gene: 10. The CDR3 nucleotides read TGTGCCAGTAGCCCAAGGACAGGTCTAATGAACACTGAAGCTTTCTTT. As protein: CASSPRTGLMNTEAFF.

This clone was recorded a few times. This chain uses TRBV6-5 with TRBJ1-1; D is unresolved. Germline-derived CDR1 and CDR2 are MNHEY and SVGAGI. V was clipped by 6 bases and J by 2 bases, with 10 bases between them. The CDR3 runs 13 residues. The CDR3 DNA reads as TGTGCCAGCAGGAAGCGCCCCAACACTGAAGCTTTCTTT. Translation: CASRKRPNTEAFF.

The genes are TRBV29-1 and TRBJ1-1, with D unclear. The germline V gene has CDR1 SQVTM and CDR2 ANQGSEA. This CDR3 has 10 amino acids. Between the trimmed V and J ends, which lost 3 bases and 6 bases, there was a span of 5 bases. This CDR3 reads CSVDSPEAFF. The CDR3, as DNA: TGCAGCGTTGACAGTCCTGAAGCTTTCTTT.

As to this clone: The sample contains more than one DNA sequence encoding this CDR3. CDR3 sequence reads: CASSLSARAANSPLHF. CDR3 nucleotides: TGCGCCAGCAGCTTGTCGGCCAGGGCGGCTAATTCACCCCTCCACTTT. The chain links TRBV5-1 to TRBJ1-6, with TRBD1 as a possible D gene (5 bases). V was cut by 1 base and J by 6 bases, with 14 bases left in between. This CDR3 region has 16 residues. Germline loops: CDR1 SGHRS, CDR2 YFSETQ.

The chain couples TRBV30 to TRBJ2-5, with TRBD1 identical over 9 bases. CDR3 size: 16 residues. V lost 2 bases, J lost 5 bases, and 12 bases stayed unmatched. Germline CDR1 reads GTSNPN; CDR2 reads SVGIG (reference sequence). The CDR3 sequence: CAWSPGTGIGVETQYF. The CDR3 region has the DNA TGTGCCTGGAGTCCAGGGACAGGGATCGGTGTCGAGACCCAGTACTTC.

The gene calls are TRBV19 and TRBJ1-6, with a possible D match to TRBD1 (5 bases). The germline V and J ends were trimmed by 2 bases and 9 bases, with 8 bases remaining between them. Germline CDR1 reads LNHDA; CDR2 reads SQIVND (reference sequence). CDR3 length equals 13 residues. CDR3 sequence: CASSIRGGSPLHF. In DNA, the CDR3 is TGTGCCAGTAGTATAAGGGGCGGTTCACCCCTCCACTTT.

The gene calls are TRBV15 and TRBJ1-1; D is possibly TRBD1 (5 bases). In germline, CDR1 is LNHNV, CDR2 YYDKDF (reference sequence). CDR3 length: 13 residues. V lost 8 bases to trimming and J lost 0 bases, with 10 bases between them. The CDR3 protein is CATRDSMNTEAFF. The CDR3 bases are TGTGCCACCCGAGACAGCATGAACACTGAAGCTTTCTTT. The variable domain in full, with the rest retrieved from reference TRBV15 and TRBJ1-1, is DAMVIQNPRYQVTQFGKPVTLSCSQTLNHNVMYWYQQKSSQAPKLLFHYYDKDFNNEADTPDNFQSRRPNTSFCFLDIRSPGLGDTAMYLCATRDSMNTEAFFGQGTRLTVV.

The chain links TRBV6-5 to TRBJ2-1, with 10 bases lining up with TRBD1. The CDR3 has 15 amino acids. V shed 2 bases and J 9 bases; nucleotides not matched to a gene: 7. Germline V gene lookup returns CDR1 MNHEY and CDR2 SVGAGI. This CDR3 is CASSYRTGGFGEQFF. CDR3 coding DNA: TGTGCCAGCAGTTACAGGACAGGGGGGTTCGGTGAGCAGTTCTTC.

A single count supports this clone. The rearrangement uses TRBV30 and TRBJ2-3; D perhaps matches TRBD2 (5 bases). There are 12 residues in the CDR3. Trimming cost V 4 bases and J 0 bases, with 5 bases left between them. CDR1 and CDR2 (germline): GTSNPN, SVGIG (reference sequence). Here the CDR3 reads CAWTSSTDTQYF. The CDR3 coding sequence is TGTGCCTGGACTAGCAGCACAGATACGCAGTATTTT.

V is TRBV19 and J is TRBJ2-5; no firm D call. Trimming removed 4 bases from V and 4 bases from J, with 7 bases in between. Per the germline V gene, CDR1 is LNHDA and CDR2 is SQIVND (reference sequence). The CDR3 is 12 amino acids. This chain's CDR3 is CASSSPGETQYF. The CDR3 region has the DNA TGTGCCAGTAGTAGCCCAGGAGAGACCCAGTACTTC.

This clone was seen a few times. The V call is TRBV19, the J call TRBJ2-3, with 7 bases that match TRBD2. The CDR3 runs 14 residues. The V segment lost 3 bases and the J segment 5 bases; nucleotides outside the gene matches: 5. Per the germline V gene, CDR1 is LNHDA and CDR2 is SQIVND (reference sequence). The CDR3 nucleotides are TGTGCCAGTAGTATTGGCGGGAGTGGAGATACGCAGTATTTT. Translation gives CASSIGGSGDTQYF.